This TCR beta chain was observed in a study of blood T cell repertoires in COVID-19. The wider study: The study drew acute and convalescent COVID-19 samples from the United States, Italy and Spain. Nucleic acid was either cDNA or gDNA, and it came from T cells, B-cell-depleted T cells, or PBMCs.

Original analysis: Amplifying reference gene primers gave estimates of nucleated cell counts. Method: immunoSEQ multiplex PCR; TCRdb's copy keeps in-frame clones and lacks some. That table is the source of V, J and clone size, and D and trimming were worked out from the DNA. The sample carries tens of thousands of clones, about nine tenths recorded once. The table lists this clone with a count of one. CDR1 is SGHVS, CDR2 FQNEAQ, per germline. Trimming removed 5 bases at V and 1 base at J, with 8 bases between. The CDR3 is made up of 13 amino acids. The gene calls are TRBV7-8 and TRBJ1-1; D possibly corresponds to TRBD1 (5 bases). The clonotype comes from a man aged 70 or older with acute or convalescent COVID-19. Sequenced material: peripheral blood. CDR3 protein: CASSRQGNTEAFF. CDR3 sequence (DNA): TGTGCCAGCAGCCGTCAGGGGAACACTGAAGCTTTCTTT.